The rows below give T cell receptor beta chains drawn from one sample of a study of shared clonotypes between healthy human individuals. The method was immunoSEQ multiplex PCR; TCRdb's version includes in-frame clones alone and lacks a portion of them. The sample lists some 2,000,000 clones, approximately 94% occurring once. The material sequenced was naive CD4+ T cells sorted from blood. All receptors derive from a man between 18 and 35 years old in good health. Each CDR3 is given with its conserved first and last residue.

j_call,v_call,cdr3_aa
TRBJ1-2,TRBV13,CASSFDRVGYGYTF
TRBJ1-2,TRBV5-1,CASSLGTGENYGYTF
TRBJ2-7,TRBV5-1,CASSPEYGYEQYF
TRBJ2-4,TRBV18,CASSLTVTGVGIQYF
TRBJ2-7,TRBV18,CASSPRQGATYEQYF
TRBJ1-2,TRBV2,CASSVRDSPYGYTF
TRBJ1-1,TRBV18,CASSPGTAQAFF
TRBJ2-5,TRBV6-5,CASSYSGGGETQYF
TRBJ1-4,TRBV25-1,CASSLAAGGNEKLFF
TRBJ2-7,TRBV27,CASSFGRLEYF
TRBJ1-1,TRBV5-1,CASSGGTGQYTEAFF
TRBJ1-3,TRBV4-3,CASSQERDRSSGNTIYF
TRBJ1-1,TRBV11-2,CASSLSQESTEAFF
TRBJ1-6,TRBV7-3,CASSLRQGANSPLHF
TRBJ2-3,TRBV2,CASSFPGHMSTDTQYF
TRBJ2-1,TRBV4-1,CASSQGQLATSYNEQFF
TRBJ1-5,TRBV6-6,CASSGGQGNQPQHF
TRBJ2-7,TRBV30,CALQHPGQGADEQYF
TRBJ2-5,TRBV5-4,CASSLTSVETQYF
TRBJ1-3,TRBV6-5,CASSRGGGQNTIYF
TRBJ1-2,TRBV4-3,CASSRDRSYGYTF
TRBJ1-3,TRBV9,CASSGRGAFSGNTIYF
TRBJ2-3,TRBV5-1,CASSLRTGTTDTQYF
TRBJ2-5,TRBV13,CASSFLHRVQETQYF
TRBJ1-2,TRBV6-5,CASSPGYTYGYTF
TRBJ2-7,TRBV19,CASSIGVGVAYEQYF
TRBJ1-1,TRBV6-5,CASSYDGTVKGAFF
TRBJ1-2,TRBV7-9,CASSLSRTGRLGGYTF
TRBJ1-2,TRBV9,CASSVEVNYGYTF
TRBJ1-5,TRBV6-1,CASHGEGLGNQPQHF
TRBJ1-3,TRBV30,CAWRQGSSGNTIYF
TRBJ2-5,TRBV7-3,CASSISGAETQYF
TRBJ1-1,TRBV6-5,CASSYLGSTEAFF
TRBJ1-2,TRBV16,CASSRPDRTLYGYTF
TRBJ1-4,TRBV6-1,CASSEGTNEKLFF
TRBJ1-2,TRBV5-1,CASSSGQGANYGYTF
TRBJ2-1,TRBV7-2,CASSLGTGGPYNEQFF
TRBJ2-7,TRBV19,CASSNPGTSFSYEQYF
TRBJ2-2,TRBV10-3,CAISESGQGIADTGELFF
TRBJ1-5,TRBV7-2,CASSSGPSSSPQHF
TRBJ2-5,TRBV19,CASSIGSKGPETQYF
TRBJ1-6,TRBV7-9,CASSRTGGDSPLHF
TRBJ1-2,TRBV7-2,CASSLGGTVVGRYGYTF
TRBJ2-2,TRBV7-9,CASSSRGGTGGNGELFF
TRBJ2-7,TRBV27,CASRASLTGISYEQYF
TRBJ2-2,TRBV7-3,CASSLFQGPNTGELFF
TRBJ1-6,TRBV30,CAWSVLDNSPLHF
TRBJ1-1,TRBV18,CASSPPSGGQVEAFF
TRBJ1-2,TRBV4-3,CASSQSQGYGYTF
TRBJ1-1,TRBV19,CASTGYDTEAFF
TRBJ2-7,TRBV7-6,CASSVGLAGAGYEQYF
TRBJ2-7,TRBV7-2,CASSLEGLGSYEQYF
TRBJ1-2,TRBV14,CASSQDRTYGYTF